These 15 T cell receptor beta chains came from one sample sequenced in a study of blood T cell repertoires in COVID-19. Generated by immunoSEQ multiplex PCR, the TCRdb table keeps only in-frame clones and is missing some. The sample lists tens of thousands of clones, around 91% occurring once. The source material was peripheral blood. These receptors were obtained from a woman aged 45-65 years in a cohort sampled during active COVID-19.

V is TRBV7-9 and J is TRBJ1-1; 11 nucleotides match TRBD1. V lost 5 bases, J lost 0 bases, and 5 bases stayed unmatched. CDR1 SEHNR and CDR2 FQNEAQ come from the germline V gene (reference sequence). This CDR3 has 16 amino acids. The CDR3 region has the DNA TGTGCCAGCAGCCGCGGACAGGGGGCTGTGAACACTGAAGCTTTCTTT. As protein: CASSRGQGAVNTEAFF. The whole variable domain, filled in from reference TRBV7-9 and TRBJ1-1, reads DTGVSQNPRHKITKRGQNVTFRCDPISEHNRLYWYRQTLGQGPEFLTYFQNEAQLEKSRLLSDRFSAERPKGSFSTLEIQRTEQGDSAMYLCASSRGQGAVNTEAFFGQGTRLTVV.

The V and J genes are TRBV19 and TRBJ1-5; 7 bases agree with TRBD1. Germline loops: CDR1 LNHDA, CDR2 SQIVND (reference sequence). V trimming: 3 bases; J trimming: 0 bases; junction bases outside the gene matches: 8. The CDR3 extends over 17 amino acids. CDR3 loop: CASSILGTANSNQPQHF. CDR3 bases: TGTGCCAGTAGTATCCTGGGGACAGCCAATAGCAATCAGCCCCAGCATTTT.

This clone appeared once. CDR3 region: CASRPGVGKNIQYF. CDR3 in DNA: TGTGCCAGCAGACCAGGGGTTGGGAAAAACATTCAGTACTTC. The chain joins TRBV2 to TRBJ2-4; D possibly corresponds to TRBD1 (6 bases). The CDR3 sequence is 14 residues long. Germline CDR1 SNHLY, CDR2 FYNNEI. Trimming took 6 bases from V and 4 from J, leaving 13 bases between them.

This clone came up a few times. The genes are TRBV2 and TRBJ2-1; TRBD2 is a possible D gene (6 bases). Germline-derived CDR1 and CDR2 are SNHLY and FYNNEI. The CDR3 sequence is 15 residues long. With 6 bases removed from V and 7 bases from J, the gap between germline ends came to 19 bases. CDR3 in amino acids: CASSGGGPIGNEQFF. DNA of the CDR3: TGTGCCAGCAGCGGAGGAGGGCCGATTGGAAATGAGCAGTTCTTC.

This clone was picked up one time. The J gene is TRBJ2-2, the V gene TRBV5-1; D is perhaps TRBD2 (6 bases). V shed 1 base and J shed 5 bases, with 12 bases lying between them. CDR1 is SGHRS and CDR2 is YFSETQ in the germline V gene. The CDR3 extends over 15 amino acids. The CDR3 bases are TGCGCCAGCAGCTTGTCCCAGGGAGGTACCGGGGAGCTGTTTTTT. Protein sequence: CASSLSQGGTGELFF. Supplemented by reference TRBV5-1 and TRBJ2-2, the full variable domain reads KAGVTQTPRYLIKTRGQQVTLSCSPISGHRSVSWYQQTPGQGLQFLFEYFSETQRNKGNFPGRFSGRQFSNSRSEMNVSTLELGDSALYLCASSLSQGGTGELFFGEGSRLTVL.

The V call is TRBV7-9, the J call TRBJ2-3; tentative D call: TRBD2 (6 bases). The CDR3 consists of 14 residues. Trimming stripped 1 base from V and 2 bases from J, with 7 bases between. The V gene's germline CDR1 is SEHNR and CDR2 FQNEAQ (reference sequence). Here the CDR3 reads CASSLGGVTDTQYF. Written as DNA, the CDR3 is TGTGCCAGCAGCTTAGGGGGGGTCACAGATACGCAGTATTTT.

The rearrangement uses TRBV5-1 and TRBJ1-1; TRBD1 aligns across 7 bases. There are 16 residues in the CDR3. The trim removed 4 bases at V and 6 bases at J, leaving 15 bases unmatched. Germline loops: CDR1 SGHRS, CDR2 YFSETQ. Here the CDR3 reads CASSVGQVIGRSEAFF. CDR3 sequence (DNA): TGCGCCAGCAGCGTTGGACAGGTGATCGGTAGATCTGAAGCTTTCTTT.

This chain uses TRBV15 with TRBJ2-2; 10 bases map to TRBD2. This CDR3 has 16 residues. Germline V gene sequence: CDR1 LNHNV, CDR2 YYDKDF (reference sequence). Trimming cost V 3 bases and J 7 bases; bases outside gene matches: 8. CDR3 nucleotides: TGTGCCACCAGCAGCCATCTAGCGGGAGATGGCGGGGAGCTGTTTTTT. Encoded protein: CATSSHLAGDGGELFF.

The CDR3 sequence is CASSPKREGPRNEQFF. CDR3 sequence (DNA): TGTGCCAGCAGCCCCAAGCGGGAGGGCCCTAGGAATGAGCAGTTCTTC. V and J are TRBV7-9 and TRBJ2-1; 10 bases match TRBD2. V was pared by 5 bases and J by 7 bases, with 11 bases of the junction left unmatched. Germline CDR1 and CDR2: SEHNR and FQNEAQ (reference sequence). The CDR3 is made up of 16 amino acids.

This rearrangement joins TRBV18 to TRBJ1-5, with D possibly TRBD1 on 6 matching bases. The CDR3 contains 15 residues. Germline loops: CDR1 KGHSH, CDR2 LQKENI. V shed 5 bases and J shed 4 bases, with 15 bases lying between them. The CDR3 DNA sequence: TGTGCCAGCTCAGGATCGGTCAGGGGAAATCAGCCCCAGCATTTT. It specifies CASSGSVRGNQPQHF.

The table lists this clone with a few counts. The V and J genes are TRBV10-2 and TRBJ1-3, with D unclear. V gave up 4 bases and J gave up 2 bases, with 12 bases separating them. The CDR3 is 15 amino acids. The germline CDR1 and CDR2 sequences are WSHSY and SAAADI. CDR3: CASSGMVGAGNTIYF. DNA for the CDR3: TGCGCCAGCAGTGGGATGGTTGGAGCTGGAAACACCATATATTTT.

This clone was recorded once. The chain combines TRBV5-4 with TRBJ1-2; D is ambiguous. Trimming left V 1 base short and J 5 bases short, with 15 bases between. CDR1 SGHNT and CDR2 YYREEE come from the germline V gene (reference sequence). The CDR3 runs 15 residues. This CDR3 reads CASSLLSAVGYGYTF. The CDR3 DNA follows: TGTGCCAGCAGCTTGCTGTCAGCAGTCGGGTATGGCTACACCTTC.

The V call is TRBV11-3, the J call TRBJ2-7, with D perhaps matching TRBD2 (5 bases). CDR3 size: 15 residues. The V and J ends lost 7 bases and 0 bases respectively, with 16 bases between them. CDR1 and CDR2 (germline): SGHNT, YENEEA. The CDR3 coding sequence is TGTGCCAGCAAATTTGCAGGAGAGGGCTCCTACGAGCAGTACTTC. This codes for CASKFAGEGSYEQYF.

V usage is TRBV6-5 and J usage is TRBJ2-2; D remains unclear. Germline V gene sequence: CDR1 MNHEY, CDR2 SVGAGI. V was clipped by 0 bases and J by 0 bases, with 5 bases between them. The CDR3 loop spans 15 amino acids. CDR3 DNA: TGTGCCAGCAGTTACTCCCTAGCGAACACCGGGGAGCTGTTTTTT. Translating gives CASSYSLANTGELFF.

The chain employs TRBV6-1 and TRBJ2-2, with 7 bases aligning to TRBD1. The CDR3 is made up of 15 amino acids. Germline CDR1 reads MNHNS; CDR2 reads SASEGT. With V trimmed by 3 bases and J by 4 bases, 5 bases remained unmatched. This CDR3 reads CASSDRGYSTGELFF. CDR3 DNA: TGTGCCAGCAGTGACAGGGGGTACTCCACCGGGGAGCTGTTTTTT.